This T cell receptor (delta chain) is from a study of gamma-delta chains in newborns, infants, children. The overall study: Innate gammadelta T cells reportedly expand polyclonally right after birth, driven by microbial exposure, per the title.

Only a few counts were recorded for this clone. The TCRdb protein comes from a much larger clone and disagrees with this DNA's translation at residue 10, likely due to a read error; the protein given here is derived from the DNA. TCRdb reprocessed the reads through CATT. The table shows around 950 delta-chain clones, with approximately 0.8% occurring only once. This TCR was recovered from a child in good health. Sample: blood.

CDR3 DNA: TGTGCCTGTGACACCGTCGGGGATGAGGGCTCCTGGGACACCCGACAGATGTTTTTC. Its translation: CACDTVGDEGSWDTRQMFF. The chain links TRDV2 to TRDJ3; D might be TRDD3 (6 bases). Germline assignment: CDR1 GEAIGNYY and CDR2 EKD. The CDR3 extends over 19 amino acids. Trimming took off 0 bases at V and 0 bases at J, with 14 bases between the two ends.